The present T cell receptor (beta chain) was sequenced within a study of shared clonotypes between healthy human individuals. Looking at the study overall: The donor pool was made up of a couple of women and a few men aged 18 to 49. Study observations and caveats: Rarefaction indicated that sorted-subset sequencing remained incomplete although depth was large. Generation probabilities were higher for clonotypes shared across all four sorted-subset donors than for unshared ones. The study sampled only blood, and tissue repertoires likely differ.

Selected positively for CCR7 and CD45RO-negative, naive CD8 cells excluded terminally differentiated effector memory CD45RA+ cells. The data were produced by immunoSEQ multiplex PCR, yet TCRdb's version contains in-frame clones alone and is incomplete. The top ten clones hold roughly 1.8% of a sample with roughly 2.1 million clones, roughly 91% of them seen once. Unmatched junction bases numbered 7, after V lost 4 bases and J lost 8 bases. The germline V gene has CDR1 SGHRS and CDR2 YFSETQ. There are 14 residues in the CDR3. As regards this clone: Antigen: not known.

Sequenced sample: naive CD8+ T cells from PBMCs. The chain links TRBV5-1 to TRBJ2-1, with 9 positions matching TRBD1. The receptor's source is a man between 18 and 35 years old in good health. Some clones in this sample may be carry-over from other donors' samples. CDR3 region: CASSPDRGGDEQFF. CDR3 coding DNA: TGCGCCAGCAGCCCGGACAGGGGAGGGGATGAGCAGTTCTTC.